The next 14 T cell receptor beta chains were all read from a single sample in a study of Ad26.COV2.S vaccination and SARS-CoV-2 variants. Treatment in this sample: roughly 20 received Ad26.COV2.S at low or high dose, single or two shots; about 5 received placebo; per-sample allocation not given. Following the first vaccine or placebo injection, samples were taken on day 63. Sequencing was performed with immunoSEQ multiplex PCR; in TCRdb, only in-frame clones are kept and a portion is missing. Of fewer than 800,000 clones in the sample, approximately 88% are singletons; the top ten hold over 1.3%. Sequencing used peripheral blood, obtained in a trial of Ad26.COV2.S vaccine versus placebo. Receptors originate from a person between 18 and 65 years old who received the Ad26.COV2.S COVID-19 vaccine or a placebo.

This chain joins TRBV5-4 and TRBJ2-3; 7 bases map to TRBD2. The CDR3 is 16 residues long. Germline-derived CDR1 and CDR2 are SGHNT and YYREEE (reference sequence). The trim removed 0 bases at V and 2 bases at J, leaving 6 bases unmatched. CDR3 sequence: CASSLGGRASTDTQYF. The CDR3 DNA reads as TGTGCCAGCAGCTTGGGTGGGAGGGCCTCCACAGATACGCAGTATTTT.

The chain is built from TRBV7-9 and TRBJ1-3, with 8 bases identical to TRBD1. CDR3 length: 16 amino acids. V was clipped by 4 bases and J by 0 bases; unmatched bases: 5. The germline V gene encodes CDR1 SEHNR and CDR2 FQNEAQ (reference sequence). CDR3 DNA: TGTGCCAGCAGCTCCCGGACAGGGAGCTCTGGAAACACCATATATTTT. Amino acids: CASSSRTGSSGNTIYF.

V is TRBV30 and J is TRBJ1-6; 9 nucleotides match TRBD1. Losses at the gene ends were 2 bases for V and 8 bases for J; bases not matched to a gene: 4. This CDR3 is built from 14 residues. The V gene's germline CDR1 is GTSNPN and CDR2 SVGIG (reference sequence). CDR3 region: CAWSLRDRDSPLHF. CDR3 DNA sequence: TGTGCCTGGAGTCTCCGGGACAGGGATTCACCCCTCCACTTT.

About this clone itself: The sample has other DNA sequences that encode this CDR3 too. The chain carries TRBV6-5 and TRBJ2-7; no definite D call. This CDR3 has 11 amino acids. Germline CDR1 and CDR2: MNHEY and SVGAGI. V lost 4 bases and J lost 2, with 3 bases in between. The CDR3 region has the DNA TGTGCCAGCAGTTCCGCCTACGAGCAGTACTTC. This sequence encodes CASSSAYEQYF.

This clone was found a few times. This rearrangement joins TRBV6-1 to TRBJ1-6, with D unclear. V lost 6 bases and J lost 7, with 7 bases in between. Germline V gene lookup returns CDR1 MNHNS and CDR2 SASEGT. The CDR3 totals 12 residues. CDR3 residues: CASSRQNSPLHF. DNA of the CDR3: TGTGCCAGCAGCCGACAAAATTCACCCCTCCACTTT.

The V gene is TRBV30, the J gene TRBJ1-5; D gene ambiguous. Trimming left V 0 bases short and J 0 bases short, with 9 bases between. Germline V gene data show CDR1 as GTSNPN and CDR2 as SVGIG (reference sequence). The CDR3 spans 15 residues. CDR3 sequence: CAWSVPGYSNQPQHF. The CDR3 DNA reads as TGTGCCTGGAGTGTTCCGGGGTATAGCAATCAGCCCCAGCATTTT.

V and J are TRBV12-5 and TRBJ1-2, with D unresolved. The ends were cut back, 0 bases at V and 8 bases at J, with 13 bases in the middle. Per the germline V gene, CDR1 is LGHNT and CDR2 is FRNRAP. The length of the CDR3 is 14 residues. This CDR3 is CASGLVLGDSGYTF. The CDR3 DNA follows: TGTGCTAGTGGTTTGGTACTCGGGGATTCCGGCTACACCTTC.

The chain is built from TRBV10-3 and TRBJ2-7; 13 positions agree with TRBD2. The CDR3 contains 13 residues. Per germline, CDR1 ENHRY and CDR2 SYGVKD. The ends lost 5 bases at V and 7 bases at J; junction bases unmatched: 2. The CDR3 loop is CAISRGLAGEQYF. In DNA form, the CDR3 reads TGTGCCATCAGTAGGGGACTAGCGGGAGAGCAGTACTTC.

This chain uses TRBV7-2 with TRBJ2-1, with D perhaps TRBD2 (6 bases). CDR1 is SGHTA, CDR2 FQGNSA, per germline. This CDR3 comprises 15 residues. V lost 5 bases and J lost 2, with 13 bases in between. CDR3 bases: TGTGCCAGCAGCCCCGGGACTCAAACCTACAATGAGCAGTTCTTC. Translation gives CASSPGTQTYNEQFF.

This rearrangement joins TRBV12-5 to TRBJ2-3, with TRBD2 identical over 8 bases. This CDR3 region has 14 residues. Per the germline V gene, CDR1 is LGHNT and CDR2 is FRNRAP. Trimming removed 1 base from V and 5 bases from J; junction bases left unmatched: 2. CDR3 sequence reads: CASGLAGGGDTQYF. Written as DNA, the CDR3 is TGTGCTAGTGGTTTGGCCGGGGGGGGAGATACGCAGTATTTT.

The chain is built from TRBV13 and TRBJ1-2, with 7 bases lining up with TRBD1. Losses at the gene ends were 4 bases for V and 6 bases for J; bases not matched to a gene: 11. The CDR3 contains 15 residues. The germline CDR1 and CDR2 sequences are PRHDT and FYEKMQ (reference sequence). CDR3 DNA: TGTGCCAGCAGCTATTCTACAGGGGACTACCATGGCTACACCTTC. It yields the protein CASSYSTGDYHGYTF. Complete variable domain (other parts from reference TRBV13 and TRBJ1-2): AAGVIQSPRHLIKEKRETATLKCYPIPRHDTVYWYQQGPGQDPQFLISFYEKMQSDKGSIPDRFSAQQFSDYHSELNMSSLELGDSALYFCASSYSTGDYHGYTFGSGTRLTVV.

The J gene is TRBJ1-5, the V gene TRBV5-1; a possible D gene is TRBD1 (5 bases). Germline V CDR1 and CDR2: SGHRS, YFSETQ. The CDR3 loop spans 15 amino acids. Trimming stripped 1 base from V and 3 bases from J, with 11 bases between. The CDR3 protein is CASSLQGLYNQPQHF. The CDR3 DNA is TGCGCCAGCAGCTTGCAGGGCCTTTACAATCAGCCCCAGCATTTT. The full variable domain, its missing parts supplied by reference TRBV5-1 and TRBJ1-5, is KAGVTQTPRYLIKTRGQQVTLSCSPISGHRSVSWYQQTPGQGLQFLFEYFSETQRNKGNFPGRFSGRQFSNSRSEMNVSTLELGDSALYLCASSLQGLYNQPQHFGDGTRLSIL.

V and J are TRBV24-1 and TRBJ2-3; 9 nucleotides agree with TRBD1. The CDR3 has 12 amino acids. CDR1 and CDR2 from the germline V gene are KGHDR and SFDVKD. Germline trimming cut 9 bases from V and 6 bases from J; bases unmatched to any gene: 3. The CDR3 DNA reads as TGTGCCACCGGGACAGGGTCCGATACGCAGTATTTT. Translating gives CATGTGSDTQYF.

The V and J genes are TRBV2 and TRBJ2-1; a possible D gene is TRBD2 (6 bases). Trimming pared 2 bases from V and 8 bases from J, leaving 19 bases between. The V gene's germline CDR1 is SNHLY and CDR2 FYNNEI. The CDR3 has 16 amino acids. The CDR3 is CASSETGLPGSYEQFF. CDR3 nucleotides: TGTGCCAGCAGTGAAACGGGACTCCCTGGAAGCTATGAGCAGTTCTTC.